These T cell receptor beta chains were read from a single sample in a study of PD-1 blockade in classical Hodgkin lymphoma. Clones were read by immunoSEQ multiplex PCR, and TCRdb kept only the in-frame ones, dropping some. Of tens of thousands of clones detected, around 80% appear once; the ten largest clones hold 37%. Sequenced material: peripheral blood mononuclear cells (PBMCs), taken before the fourth cycle of nivolumab. The receptor source for this set is a human donor with classical Hodgkin lymphoma. Each CDR3 is given with its conserved first and last residue. Each record gives: D gene, V gene, J gene, clone size, CDR3 DNA, CDR3 protein. The D gene is left open where the match is weak. The size entry is marked missing in some rows and otherwise reads once, few, many or a size class.

>TRBD2|TRBV5-1|TRBJ2-1|once
TGCGCCAGCAGCTTGGTGACTAGCGGTGTGAATGAGCAGTTCTTC
CASSLVTSGVNEQFF
>TRBD1|TRBV4-3|TRBJ1-3|-
TGCGCCAGCAGCCAAGGGACAGGGATTATGAACACCATATATTTT
CASSQGTGIMNTIYF
>-|TRBV6-5|TRBJ1-1|-
TGTGCCAGCAGGTACGGGAGTCCTAGCGGCACTGAAGCTTTCTTT
CASRYGSPSGTEAFF
>-|TRBV7-8|TRBJ1-2|-
TGTGCCAGCAGCTTAAGATCAAGGGGAAGGGGCCTTGATGGCTACACCTTC
CASSLRSRGRGLDGYTF
>-|TRBV7-8|TRBJ1-6|-
TGTGCCAGCAGTTTCGTGGGAGGGGAAGGTTCACCCCTCCACTTT
CASSFVGGEGSPLHF
>-|TRBV6-4|TRBJ1-5|-
TGTGCCAGCAGTGAGTCAAGCGGGCAGCCCCAGCATTTT
CASSESSGQPQHF
>-|TRBV6-6|TRBJ1-2|few
TGTGCCAGCAGGGATAACTATGGCTACACCTTC
CASRDNYGYTF
>-|TRBV20-1|TRBJ2-5|-
TGCAGTGCTAGATCGGTGGAGACCCAGTACTTC
CSARSVETQYF
>-|TRBV30|TRBJ1-6|few
TGTGCCTGGAGTGACGGGGCAGGTCCTTCACCCCTCCACTTT
CAWSDGAGPSPLHF
>TRBD1|TRBV10-3|TRBJ2-7|once
TGTGCCATCAGCTCCGGGACAGGGGCGCCCGAGCAGTACTTC
CAISSGTGAPEQYF
>-|TRBV12-5|TRBJ1-2|-
TGTGCTAGTGCCTTAGGGACCTCTGGAGGCTACACCTTC
CASALGTSGGYTF
>-|TRBV25-1|TRBJ1-5|-
TGTGCCAGCAGTCCAGGGCCGAGGGGCCGTCATCAGCCCCAGCATTTT
CASSPGPRGRHQPQHF
>TRBD2|TRBV4-1|TRBJ2-7|-
TGCGCCAGCAGCCAAGATCCGTCTAGCGGGGGCTCGTCCTACGAGCAGTACTTC
CASSQDPSSGGSSYEQYF
>-|TRBV11-3|TRBJ1-5|-
TGTGCCAGCAGCTTAGCGGGGGGATTCAATCAGCCCCAGCATTTT
CASSLAGGFNQPQHF
>-|TRBV25-1|TRBJ2-3|-
TGTGCCAGCAGTGAATTGAGTGACAACACGGATACGCAGTATTTT
CASSELSDNTDTQYF
>-|TRBV10-3|TRBJ1-1|-
TGTGCCACCGGGTGGGGGCAGAACACTGAAGCTTTCTTT
CATGWGQNTEAFF
>-|TRBV4-3|TRBJ1-4|-
TGCGCCAGCAGCCAGACAGGCCCTAATGAAAAACTGTTTTTT
CASSQTGPNEKLFF
>TRBD1|TRBV7-9|TRBJ1-1|-
TGTGCCAGCAGCTTAGGTGGGACAGGGAGGACTGAAGCTTTCTTT
CASSLGGTGRTEAFF
>TRBD1|TRBV7-9|TRBJ1-2|-
TGTGCCAGCAGAGTATATACAGGGGGCTTCGCCTATGGCTACACCTTC
CASRVYTGGFAYGYTF
>-|TRBV7-2|TRBJ1-1|-
TGTGCCAGCAGCTTAGTGGGACAAGACGCTTTCTTT
CASSLVGQDAFF
>TRBD1|TRBV28|TRBJ1-5|few
TGTGCCAGCAGTTGGTTACAGGGGAGGAATCAGCCCCAGCATTTT
CASSWLQGRNQPQHF
>-|TRBV15|TRBJ2-2|-
TGTGCCACCAGCAGAGATGCAGGGTTTATCGGCGGGGAGCTGTTTTTT
CATSRDAGFIGGELFF
>-|TRBV6-5|TRBJ1-1|-
TGTGCCACCCTCTATCAGGGTGGCACTGAAGCTTTCTTT
CATLYQGGTEAFF
>-|TRBV4-1|TRBJ1-2|-
TGCGCCAGCAGCCCAGGGGACATTCGGACAACGTTTTATGGCTACACCTTC
CASSPGDIRTTFYGYTF
>TRBD1|TRBV9|TRBJ2-7|-
TGTGCCAGCAGCGCAGGACTGGGACAGGGTATGAACGAGCAGTACTTC
CASSAGLGQGMNEQYF
>-|TRBV28|TRBJ1-2|-
TGTGCCAGCAGCTTGCCGGGGCACCCTAACTATGGCTACACCTTC
CASSLPGHPNYGYTF
>-|TRBV7-9|TRBJ1-2|-
TGTGCCAGCAGCTTACCCGGGACTAACTATGGCTACACCTTC
CASSLPGTNYGYTF
>-|TRBV7-8|TRBJ1-1|few
TGTGCCAGCAGCTTCCAGGGGAACACTGAAGCTTTCTTT
CASSFQGNTEAFF
>-|TRBV27|TRBJ1-2|-
TGTGCCAGCAGTTTCCGGTGGGGGGGGCAGGAGTCTCTCTACACCTTC
CASSFRWGGQESLYTF
>-|TRBV7-9|TRBJ1-4|few
TGTGCCAGCAGCTTAGCGGGCAGGAAGGATGAAAAACTGTTTTTT
CASSLAGRKDEKLFF
>-|TRBV6-5|TRBJ2-7|-
TGTGCCAGCAGTTTAGACAGAGCCTACGAGCAGTACTTC
CASSLDRAYEQYF
>-|TRBV5-4|TRBJ1-1|once
TGTGCCAGCAGCTTAACCGCGGGGAACACTGAAGCTTTCTTT
CASSLTAGNTEAFF
>-|TRBV6-1|TRBJ1-1|-
TGTGCCAGCACTATCATGAACACTGAAGCTTTCTTT
CASTIMNTEAFF
>TRBD2|TRBV18|TRBJ2-1|-
TGTGCCAGCTCACCTCCTAGCGGGGGAACATACAATGAGCAGTTCTTC
CASSPPSGGTYNEQFF
>TRBD2|TRBV5-1|TRBJ2-7|-
TGCGCCAGCAGCTTGGCACTAGCGGGGGCCTACGAGCAGTACTTC
CASSLALAGAYEQYF
>TRBD2|TRBV5-1|TRBJ2-5|-
TGCGCCAGCAGCCTGGGACTAGCAGAGTCAGAGACCCAGTACTTC
CASSLGLAESETQYF
>-|TRBV7-9|TRBJ2-1|-
TGTGCCAGCAGCTTAGTTGGCGCGCCGGGTTCGTTCTTC
CASSLVGAPGSFF
>-|TRBV6-6|TRBJ1-3|-
TGTGCCAGCAGTTACGGAAGTCCTGGAAACACCATATATTTT
CASSYGSPGNTIYF
>-|TRBV19|TRBJ2-7|-
TGTGCCAGTAGTCGGGCGGATTTATACGAGCAGTACTTC
CASSRADLYEQYF
>TRBD1|TRBV9|TRBJ1-2|few
TGTGCCAGCAGCGTAGCGACAGGGCACTATGGCTACACCTTC
CASSVATGHYGYTF
>-|TRBV7-7|TRBJ2-5|-
TGTGCTAGCAGCGAGGGGGGAGTGAGCCAAGAGACCCAGTACTTC
CASSEGGVSQETQYF
>-|TRBV19|TRBJ2-1|-
TGTGCCAGTAGTATAGAGAGCCCAGCGGGTTTTTACAATGAGCAGTTCTTC
CASSIESPAGFYNEQFF
>-|TRBV5-1|TRBJ2-7|-
TGCGCCAGCAGCTTGGAACAGGTCCGGTCCTACGAGCAGTACTTC
CASSLEQVRSYEQYF
>-|TRBV2|TRBJ1-1|-
TGTGCCAGCAGTGCGCAGGGGACGGACACTGAAGCTTTCTTT
CASSAQGTDTEAFF
>-|TRBV7-3|TRBJ1-1|once
TGTGCCAGCAGCTTTACAGAGAACACTGAAGCTTTCTTT
CASSFTENTEAFF